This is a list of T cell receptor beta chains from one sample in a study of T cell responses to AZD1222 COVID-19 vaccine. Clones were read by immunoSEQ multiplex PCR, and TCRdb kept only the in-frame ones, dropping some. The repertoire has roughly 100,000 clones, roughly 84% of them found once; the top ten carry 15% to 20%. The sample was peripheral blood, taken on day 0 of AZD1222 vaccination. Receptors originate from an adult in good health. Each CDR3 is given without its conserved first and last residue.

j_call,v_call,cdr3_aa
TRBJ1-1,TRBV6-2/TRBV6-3,ASSYERGEAF
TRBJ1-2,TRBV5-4,ASSLMGPYGYT
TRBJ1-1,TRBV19,ACSGGPNTEAF
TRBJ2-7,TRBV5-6,ASSLLGQGPYEQY
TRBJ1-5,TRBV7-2,ASSLADSYSNQPQH
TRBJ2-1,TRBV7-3,ASSRQLGGAAEQF
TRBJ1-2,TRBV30,AWNGFSYGYT
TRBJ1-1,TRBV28,ASSLPRGMNTEAF
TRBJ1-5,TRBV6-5,ATRAGGNQPQH
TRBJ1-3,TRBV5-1,ASSQIDTASGNTIY
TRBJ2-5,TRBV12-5,ASGSPAETQY
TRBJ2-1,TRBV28,ASSFKQGWTGTVRF
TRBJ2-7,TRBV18,ASSQGTSPLVGEQY
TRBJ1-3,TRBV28,ASSPPRETGNTIY
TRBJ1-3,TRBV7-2,ASSPGVGFNTIY
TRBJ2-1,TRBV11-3,ASSLRGPDNEQF
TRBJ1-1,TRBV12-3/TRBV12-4,ASSFQGLTEAF
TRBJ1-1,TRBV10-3,ATARGDRVGNTEAF
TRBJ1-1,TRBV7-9,ASSLGSGKRAF
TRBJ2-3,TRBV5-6,ASSLISRRATDTQY
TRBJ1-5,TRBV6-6,ASRPKTGFQPQH
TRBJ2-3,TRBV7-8,ASSLLMTSGGTDTQY
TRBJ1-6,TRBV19,ASKTGGAYNSPLH
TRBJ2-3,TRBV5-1,ASSLGQPTDTQY
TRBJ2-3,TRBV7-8,ASSLASLAASTDTQY
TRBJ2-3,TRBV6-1,ASSATGLGVGGGLTDTQY
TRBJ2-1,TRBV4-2,ASSQVLADEQF
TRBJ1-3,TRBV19,ASRLTASGNTIY
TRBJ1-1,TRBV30,AWSSSGQRGMNTEAF
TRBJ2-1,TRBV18,ASSPPASGTTYNEQF
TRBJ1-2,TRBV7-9,ASSVDNYGYT
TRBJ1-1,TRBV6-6,ASSRGSSGWIVNTEAF
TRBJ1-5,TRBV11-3,ASSLDWVGQGGGLIKSQH
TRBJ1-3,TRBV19,ATSAEHLSGNTIY
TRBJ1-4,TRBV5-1,ASSTGRSTNEKLF
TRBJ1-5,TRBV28,ASSGPGDSANQPQH
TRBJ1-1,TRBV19,ASRPDLISEAF
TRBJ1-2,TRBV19,ASSNRGSYGYT
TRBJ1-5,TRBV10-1,ASRNKRQGGNQPQH
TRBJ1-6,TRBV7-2,ASSLVGQFSSYNSPLH
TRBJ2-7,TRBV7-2,ASLAGKAAYEQY
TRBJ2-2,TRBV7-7,ASSLGQGNTGELF
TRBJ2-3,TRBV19,ASSIEGDTQY
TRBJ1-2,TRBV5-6,ASSLERLLRGYT
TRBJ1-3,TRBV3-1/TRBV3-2,ASSQESGPRRGNTIY
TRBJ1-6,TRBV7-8,ASSPRTKTAPLH
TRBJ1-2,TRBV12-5,ASGWEEGGYT
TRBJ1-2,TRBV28,ASSAVYGYT
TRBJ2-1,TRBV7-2,ASSSRTGTSGRAGNEQF
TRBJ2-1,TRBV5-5,ASVGYGEQF
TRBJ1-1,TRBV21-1,ASSKELYYGPF
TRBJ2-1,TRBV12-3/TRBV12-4,ASSSAGEQF
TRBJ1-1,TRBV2,ASSEQGQGVNTEAF
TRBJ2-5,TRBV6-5,ASSTQWETQY
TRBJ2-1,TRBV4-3,ASSQGVGRYNEQF
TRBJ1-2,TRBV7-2,ASRPGHPAGGYT
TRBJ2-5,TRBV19,ASSSRTSGDQETQY
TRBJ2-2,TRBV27,ASSLIDSNTGELF
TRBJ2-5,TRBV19,ASKQGLQETQY
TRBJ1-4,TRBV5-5,ASSFTGGNEKLF